A selection of T cell receptor beta chains follows, all from one sample in a study of shared clonotypes between healthy human individuals. The data were produced by immunoSEQ multiplex PCR, yet TCRdb's version contains in-frame clones alone and is incomplete. The top ten hold 0.35% to 0.45% of the sample, which has about 2.4 million clones, 93% seen once. Material for sequencing was naive CD4+ T cells from PBMCs. The receptors here all came from a young man in good health. Some clones in this sample may be carry-over from other donors' samples. CDR3s include the opening cysteine and the closing phenylalanine or tryptophan. A D gene is named only where the DNA matches it firmly. Size is omitted from some rows. Given values are once, few, many or a class for expanded clones.

j_call	v_call	cdr3_length	d_call	clone_size	cdr3_aa	cdr3_nt
TRBJ2-1	TRBV29-1	14	TRBD2	-	CSVMTSGSSNEQFF	TGCAGCGTCATGACTAGCGGGAGTAGCAATGAGCAGTTCTTC
TRBJ1-3	TRBV19	15	-	-	CASSIDASSGNTIYF	TGTGCCAGTAGTATAGATGCCAGCTCTGGAAACACCATATATTTT
TRBJ2-7	TRBV7-9	15	-	once	CASTPGWGPTYEQYF	TGTGCCAGCACCCCAGGTTGGGGGCCGACCTACGAGCAGTACTTC
TRBJ2-3	TRBV29-1	11	-	-	CSGTSPDTQYF	TGCAGCGGCACTAGCCCAGATACGCAGTATTTT
TRBJ2-3	TRBV11-3	17	-	-	CASSLGVLADFTDTQYF	TGTGCCAGCAGCTTAGGTGTCTTAGCGGACTTCACAGATACGCAGTATTTT
TRBJ1-1	TRBV11-2	12	TRBD1	-	CASSSDRGRAFF	TGTGCCAGCAGCTCCGACAGGGGGCGAGCTTTCTTT
TRBJ2-1	TRBV28	14	TRBD2	-	CASSLVAGNNEQFF	TGTGCCAGCAGTTTAGTAGCGGGAAACAATGAGCAGTTCTTC
TRBJ2-7	TRBV5-1	16	-	-	CASSPIKGPRPYEQYF	TGCGCCAGCAGCCCGATCAAAGGCCCCCGCCCCTACGAGCAGTACTTC
TRBJ1-2	TRBV11-1	13	TRBD1	once	CASSEGTAYGYTF	TGTGCCAGCAGCGAAGGGACAGCGTATGGCTACACCTTC
TRBJ2-7	TRBV29-1	14	TRBD1	-	CSVSPGTGDPEQYF	TGCAGCGTTAGCCCCGGGACAGGGGATCCCGAGCAGTACTTC
TRBJ2-7	TRBV11-2	14	-	-	CASSFSLPTYEQYF	TGTGCCAGCAGCTTTTCCCTACCGACCTACGAGCAGTACTTC
TRBJ2-5	TRBV14	15	TRBD2	-	CASSQGLAGGETQYF	TGTGCCAGCAGCCAAGGACTAGCGGGAGGAGAGACCCAGTACTTC
TRBJ1-1	TRBV7-8	14	-	-	CASSLGGVPSGAFF	TGTGCCAGCAGCTTAGGGGGGGTCCCCTCCGGAGCTTTCTTT
TRBJ1-1	TRBV7-2	11	-	-	CASSSYTEAFF	TGTGCCAGCAGCTCATACACTGAAGCTTTCTTT
TRBJ2-2	TRBV18	14	-	-	CASSWTEGTGELFF	TGTGCCAGCTCCTGGACAGAGGGCACCGGGGAGCTGTTTTTT
TRBJ2-5	TRBV7-2	15	-	-	CASSLLMAGQETQYF	TGTGCCAGCAGCTTATTAATGGCAGGTCAAGAGACCCAGTACTTC
TRBJ1-6	TRBV2	14	TRBD1	-	CASRVDRDRSPLHF	TGTGCCAGCAGGGTGGACAGGGATCGTTCACCCCTCCACTTT
TRBJ1-4	TRBV28	12	TRBD1	few	CASSRDSPKLFF	TGTGCCAGCAGCCGGGACAGCCCCAAACTGTTTTTT
TRBJ2-3	TRBV2	12	-	-	CASSLDQDTQYF	TGTGCCAGCAGTTTAGATCAAGATACGCAGTATTTT
TRBJ2-5	TRBV28	13	-	once	CASSLTAQETQYF	TGTGCCAGCAGTTTGACAGCCCAAGAGACCCAGTACTTC
TRBJ2-1	TRBV5-1	17	TRBD2	-	CASSWAPDAGVSYEQFF	TGCGCCAGCAGCTGGGCCCCGGATGCGGGAGTGAGCTATGAGCAGTTCTTC
TRBJ2-3	TRBV27	15	TRBD1	-	CASSFSSQGPDTQYF	TGTGCCAGCAGTTTTAGCTCACAGGGGCCAGATACGCAGTATTTT
TRBJ2-1	TRBV14	11	-	-	CASSQGGVVFF	TGTGCCAGCAGCCAAGGAGGGGTCGTCTTCTTC
TRBJ1-5	TRBV5-8	15	TRBD1	-	CASSLGQGSNQPQHF	TGTGCCAGCAGCTTAGGACAGGGGAGCAATCAGCCCCAGCATTTT
TRBJ2-1	TRBV5-5	16	TRBD1	-	CASSLGPGQGYNEQFF	TGTGCCAGCAGCTTGGGGCCGGGACAGGGATACAATGAGCAGTTCTTC
TRBJ2-7	TRBV6-5	14	-	-	CASSYGFRSYEQYF	TGTGCCAGCAGTTACGGGTTCAGAAGCTACGAGCAGTACTTC
TRBJ1-4	TRBV27	14	-	-	CASSPQTTNEKLFF	TGTGCCAGCAGCCCTCAAACAACTAATGAAAAACTGTTTTTT
TRBJ2-7	TRBV5-1	15	-	-	CASSQAAGRSYEQYF	TGCGCCAGCAGTCAGGCGGCGGGAAGGTCCTACGAGCAGTACTTC
TRBJ2-1	TRBV7-9	15	-	few	CASSLARSSYNEQFF	TGTGCCAGCAGCTTAGCCCGGAGCTCCTACAATGAGCAGTTCTTC
TRBJ1-4	TRBV6-5	15	TRBD1	-	CASRANRGPNEKLFF	TGTGCCAGCAGAGCAAACAGGGGACCTAATGAAAAACTGTTTTTT
TRBJ2-2	TRBV2	14	-	-	CASSEEGGLRELFF	TGTGCCAGCAGTGAAGAGGGCGGACTCAGGGAGCTGTTTTTT
TRBJ1-1	TRBV10-3	12	-	-	CAISAQNTEAFF	TGTGCCATCAGTGCTCAGAACACTGAAGCTTTCTTT
TRBJ1-5	TRBV30	15	TRBD1	-	CAWSLGGTGGQPQHF	TGTGCCTGGAGTTTGGGGGGGACAGGGGGTCAGCCCCAGCATTTT
TRBJ1-2	TRBV6-6	13	-	-	CASSYDGNYGYTF	TGTGCCAGCAGTTACGACGGGAACTATGGCTACACCTTC
TRBJ2-3	TRBV14	15	-	-	CASSQDGKGTDTQYF	TGTGCCAGCAGCCAAGATGGCAAGGGGACAGATACGCAGTATTTT
TRBJ2-7	TRBV6-6	13	-	-	CASSYSHTYEQYF	TGTGCCAGCAGTTACTCCCATACCTACGAGCAGTACTTC
TRBJ1-3	TRBV15	15	-	-	CATSRGGTSGNTIYF	TGTGCCACCAGCAGGGGAGGGACCTCTGGAAACACCATATATTTT
TRBJ1-1	TRBV6-4	12	-	few	CASSRGGTEAFF	TGTGCCAGCAGCCGAGGAGGCACTGAAGCTTTCTTT
TRBJ2-7	TRBV10-3	13	TRBD1	-	CATEGTATYEQYF	TGTGCCACGGAAGGGACAGCCACCTACGAGCAGTACTTC
TRBJ2-7	TRBV15	13	-	-	CATSRGGSYEQYF	TGTGCCACCAGCAGAGGGGGCTCCTACGAGCAGTACTTC
TRBJ2-7	TRBV19	13	TRBD1	-	CASGQGSSYEQYF	TGTGCCAGTGGACAGGGGAGCTCCTACGAGCAGTACTTC
TRBJ2-1	TRBV2	20	TRBD2	once	CASSGGTSGRGVRSYNEQFF	TGTGCCAGCAGTGGGGGGACTAGCGGGAGAGGAGTTAGGTCCTACAATGAGCAGTTCTTC
TRBJ2-1	TRBV19	19	TRBD2	-	CASTPGRASGRRTYNEQFF	TGTGCCAGTACCCCCGGACGGGCTAGCGGGAGGAGGACCTACAATGAGCAGTTCTTC
TRBJ2-5	TRBV27	17	-	-	CASSTNRPSSGQETQYF	TGTGCCAGCAGTACCAACCGGCCAAGCTCGGGCCAAGAGACCCAGTACTTC
TRBJ1-2	TRBV28	13	-	-	CASSPPGSRGYTF	TGTGCCAGCAGTCCCCCGGGCTCCAGGGGCTACACCTTC
TRBJ1-2	TRBV15	15	-	once	CATSRARQANYGYTF	TGTGCCACCAGCAGAGCCCGTCAGGCGAACTATGGCTACACCTTC
TRBJ2-2	TRBV5-1	15	-	-	CASSLEGHGLGELFF	TGCGCCAGCAGCTTGGAGGGCCATGGCCTCGGGGAGCTGTTTTTT
TRBJ2-2	TRBV5-1	17	-	-	CASSLGRGGSITGELFF	TGCGCCAGCAGCTTGGGCCGGGGAGGCTCGATCACCGGGGAGCTGTTTTTT
TRBJ1-2	TRBV5-4	16	-	-	CASSLPTGPREDGYTF	TGTGCCAGCAGCCTACCCACGGGACCCAGGGAGGATGGCTACACCTTC
TRBJ1-1	TRBV5-3	17	TRBD1	-	CARSSGQGGFVSTEAFF	TGTGCCAGAAGCTCCGGACAGGGAGGGTTTGTATCCACTGAAGCTTTCTTT